This T cell receptor (beta chain) was captured by sequencing in a study of CD8+CD57+ T cells in acquired aplastic anemia. Study-wide context: Mean DNA quantity obtained from sorted CD4+ and CD8+ cells was around 3.2 ug.

The template used for profiling TCR beta VDJ and CDR3 was genomic DNA. TCRdb recomputed calls from the reads with MiXCR, one row per CDR3 protein. The sample lists some 170,000 distinct CDR3 sequences; 71% were seen once. Patients chosen for sequencing had CD8+CD57+ cells that had expanded, as shown by flow cytometry. Study observations and caveats: It was found that roughly 31 CD8+ CDR3 sequences were shared between patients and controls.

A word on this clonotype: Its antigen is undetermined.

Deletions cut 0 bases from V and 4 bases from J, with 10 bases between. The CDR3 has 15 amino acids. Germline loops: CDR1 LNHDA, CDR2 SQIVND (reference sequence). The chain links TRBV19 to TRBJ1-3; D ambiguous. The sample comprised sorted CD4+, CD8+, or CD8+CD57+ T cells (not recorded which) from PBMCs. The clonotype originates from a human donor with aplastic anemia. The CDR3 spells CASSIDPGGGNTIYF. The CDR3 DNA reads TGTGCCAGTAGTATAGACCCGGGAGGCGGAAACACCATATATTTT.